These 10 T cell receptor beta chains share one sample of origin, sequenced in a study of T cells in Graves' hyperthyroidism and ophthalmopathy. TCR beta CDR3 sequences were amplified from RNA transcripts. First-round RT-PCR of the TCR CDR3 relied on the HTBI primer set. TCRdb processed the multiplex PCR reads anew with MiXCR; each CDR3 protein has one entry. The table has about 380,000 distinct CDR3 sequences, roughly 18% seen once. The sequencing input was blood. The source of these receptors is a man younger than 35 with Graves' ophthalmopathy.

This clonotype was seen repeatedly, ten times or more. The rearrangement links TRBV27 to TRBJ2-7; the D is unclear. Germline lookup yields CDR1 MNHEY and CDR2 SMNVEV (reference sequence). Trimming removed 5 bases from V and 5 bases from J, with 19 bases in between. The CDR3 is made up of 15 amino acids. The DNA of the CDR3 is TGTGCCAGCAGTACCCCAAGGGCAGGCATAAACGAGCAGTACTTC. Translation gives CASSTPRAGINEQYF.

This clonotype has at least ten counts. The CDR3 sequence is CATSAALGSYNEQFF. The CDR3 coding sequence is TGTGCCACCAGTGCCGCTTTGGGGTCCTACAATGAGCAGTTCTTC. The rearrangement uses TRBV24-1 and TRBJ2-1, with D unresolved. Germline V gives CDR1 KGHDR, CDR2 SFDVKD. The V end lost 5 bases, the J end lost 1 base, and 11 bases lay between the germline ends. The CDR3 runs 15 residues.

This clonotype has a count of ten or more. V usage is TRBV20-1 and J usage is TRBJ1-1; TRBD1 aligns across 7 bases. The CDR3 loop spans 16 amino acids. V shed 0 bases and J 1 base; nucleotides not matched to a gene: 8. The germline CDR1 and CDR2 sequences are DFQATT and SNEGSKA (reference sequence). Here the CDR3 reads CSARDIPDRANTEAFF. The CDR3 coding sequence is TGCAGTGCTAGAGATATCCCAGACAGGGCGAACACTGAAGCTTTCTTT.

The chain employs TRBV7-2 and TRBJ2-5, with a tentative D call TRBD2 (6 bases). Germline CDR1 and CDR2: SGHTA and FQGNSA. This CDR3 is 14 amino acids long. Trimming stripped 8 bases from V and 2 bases from J, with 15 bases between. Here the CDR3 reads CASGLADYQETQYF. The CDR3 nucleotides are TGTGCCAGCGGATTAGCGGACTATCAAGAGACCCAGTACTTC.

About this clonotype itself: The CDR3 carries no conserved terminal phenylalanine or tryptophan, so it likely arises from a read error. This chain links TRBV9 with TRBJ2-5, with D tentatively TRBD1 (5 bases). Germline V CDR1 and CDR2: SGDLS, YYNGEE. V gave up 2 bases and J gave up 0 bases, with 8 bases separating them. The CDR3 spans 14 residues. The chain's CDR3 is CASSVGPYQETQYL. The CDR3 nucleotides read TGTGCCAGCAGCGTGGGGCCGTACCAAGAGACCCAGTACCTC.

The table lists this clonotype with many counts. This rearrangement joins TRBV5-1 to TRBJ1-2, with D possibly being TRBD1 (5 bases). V lost 0 bases and J 8 bases, leaving 11 bases between the germline ends. Germline lookup yields CDR1 SGHRS and CDR2 YFSETQ. This CDR3 region has 13 residues. The CDR3 DNA is TGCGCCAGCAGCTTGGCGGGGGTGCGAGGCTACACCTTC. It yields the protein CASSLAGVRGYTF.

With regard to this clonotype: A much bigger clone sits one base away, suggesting this may be a read error. The rearrangement joins TRBV12-3 or TRBV12-4 to TRBJ1-1; D uncertain. V lost 5 bases and J lost 6, with 19 bases in between. The CDR3 is made up of 15 amino acids. As DNA, the CDR3 is TGTGCCAGCAGTCTCCGGACGGCGGGAACGGCTGAAGCTTTCTTT. It codes for CASSLRTAGTAEAFF.

There are many counts of this clonotype. The chain joins TRBV3-1 to TRBJ1-1; no clear D gene. CDR3 length: 14 amino acids. Between the trimmed V and J ends, which lost 4 bases and 1 base, there was a span of 10 bases. The V gene's germline CDR1 is LGHDT and CDR2 YNNKEL (reference sequence). The CDR3 sequence is CASSPGRANTEAFF. The CDR3 DNA is TGTGCCAGCAGCCCCGGACGGGCGAACACTGAAGCTTTCTTT.

In regard to this clonotype: Since a much larger clone is just one base distant, this may be a read error. The CDR3 DNA reads as TGTGCCACCAGTGATAACGACAGGGTGAATCAGCCCCAGCATTTT. Residues: CATSDNDRVNQPQHF. The chain has TRBV24-1 and TRBJ1-5; 7 nucleotides line up with TRBD1. The CDR3 totals 15 residues. J was trimmed by 4 bases and V by 3 bases; bases with no gene match: 5. Germline CDR1 is KGHDR and CDR2 is SFDVKD.

This clonotype was seen ten or more times. This rearrangement joins TRBV3-1 to TRBJ1-3, with D tentatively TRBD1 (5 bases). The V end lost 1 base, the J end lost 0 bases, and 7 bases lay between the germline ends. Germline V gene lookup returns CDR1 LGHDT and CDR2 YNNKEL (reference sequence). This CDR3 has 15 residues. Written as DNA, the CDR3 is TGTGCCAGCAGCCAAGCAGGGAACTCTGGAAACACCATATATTTT. It specifies CASSQAGNSGNTIYF.